The rows below give T cell receptor beta chains drawn from one sample of a study of CD8 T cells in Susac syndrome. A single record per CDR3 protein comes from TCRdb applying MiXCR to the immunoSEQ multiplex PCR reads. The sample contains some 190,000 distinct CDR3 sequences, about 94% of which appear only once. Sequencing input: CD4+ T cells from PBMCs. The receptors come from a human donor with Susac syndrome. Both conserved end residues are part of each CDR3. The D gene is left open where the match is weak. Size values are once, few and many counts, or a class for expanded clones, and some rows have none.

cdr3_aa: CASSRDRAHTEAFF; cdr3_nt: TGTGCCAGCAGTAGAGACAGGGCACACACTGAAGCTTTCTTT; d_call: TRBD1; clone_size: once; v_call: TRBV27; j_call: TRBJ1-1
cdr3_aa: CASSQPIGTRGSYEQYF; cdr3_nt: TGTGCCAGCAGCCAACCCATTGGGACTAGAGGCTCCTACGAGCAGTACTTC; d_call: TRBD2; clone_size: NA; v_call: TRBV4-2; j_call: TRBJ2-7
cdr3_aa: CASSPLNTGELFF; cdr3_nt: TGTGCCAGCAGTCCACTTAACACCGGGGAGCTGTTTTTT; d_call: NA; clone_size: NA; v_call: TRBV6-6; j_call: TRBJ2-2
cdr3_aa: CASTLRAEAFF; cdr3_nt: TGTGCCAGCACCCTGAGGGCTGAAGCTTTCTTT; d_call: NA; clone_size: NA; v_call: TRBV12-3/TRBV12-4; j_call: TRBJ1-1
cdr3_aa: CAIKGTGSNTEAFF; cdr3_nt: TGTGCCATCAAGGGGACAGGGAGTAACACTGAAGCTTTCTTT; d_call: TRBD1; clone_size: once; v_call: TRBV10-3; j_call: TRBJ1-1
cdr3_aa: CASRKGTEAFF; cdr3_nt: TGCGCCAGCCGCAAGGGTACTGAAGCTTTCTTT; d_call: NA; clone_size: NA; v_call: TRBV5-1; j_call: TRBJ1-1
cdr3_aa: CASSLVGGGAGETQYF; cdr3_nt: TGTGCCAGCAGTTTAGTCGGCGGGGGGGCCGGGGAGACCCAGTACTTC; d_call: TRBD2; clone_size: NA; v_call: TRBV6-5; j_call: TRBJ2-5
cdr3_aa: CASSWDRAGNEKLFF; cdr3_nt: TGTGCCAGCAGCTGGGACAGGGCCGGCAATGAAAAACTGTTTTTT; d_call: TRBD1; clone_size: NA; v_call: TRBV7-6; j_call: TRBJ1-4
cdr3_aa: CASSLIGTGANVLTF; cdr3_nt: TGTGCCAGCAGTTTGATAGGTACTGGGGCCAACGTCCTGACTTTC; d_call: NA; clone_size: few; v_call: TRBV28; j_call: TRBJ2-6
cdr3_aa: CASSLVGRVSEQYF; cdr3_nt: TGTGCCAGCAGCTTAGTAGGCAGGGTGAGTGAGCAGTACTTC; d_call: NA; clone_size: once; v_call: TRBV11-2; j_call: TRBJ2-7
cdr3_aa: CASSPSRVLTYNEQFF; cdr3_nt: TGTGCCAGCAGCCCGTCCAGGGTTCTAACCTACAATGAGCAGTTCTTC; d_call: NA; clone_size: NA; v_call: TRBV7-2; j_call: TRBJ2-1
cdr3_aa: CASSLAGAGGYNEQFF; cdr3_nt: TGTGCCAGCAGCTTAGCGGGGGCGGGGGGATACAATGAGCAGTTCTTC; d_call: TRBD2; clone_size: NA; v_call: TRBV7-2; j_call: TRBJ2-1
cdr3_aa: CASSSGHPRPLHF; cdr3_nt: TGTGCCAGCAGCTCGGGACACCCGAGACCCCTCCACTTT; d_call: NA; clone_size: NA; v_call: TRBV11-1; j_call: TRBJ1-6
cdr3_aa: CSAAGGFNGELFF; cdr3_nt: TGCAGTGCCGCCGGGGGCTTTAACGGGGAGCTGTTTTTT; d_call: NA; clone_size: NA; v_call: TRBV20-1; j_call: TRBJ2-2
cdr3_aa: CASSLSSLSSYEQYF; cdr3_nt: TGTGCCAGCAGCTTATCGTCTCTGAGCTCCTACGAGCAGTACTTC; d_call: NA; clone_size: NA; v_call: TRBV7-3; j_call: TRBJ2-7
cdr3_aa: CASGGTDTQYF; cdr3_nt: TGTGCCAGCGGGGGTACAGATACGCAGTATTTT; d_call: NA; clone_size: NA; v_call: TRBV28; j_call: TRBJ2-3
cdr3_aa: CASSVALWDRAPYGYTF; cdr3_nt: TGTGCCAGCAGCGTAGCTCTTTGGGACAGGGCTCCCTATGGCTACACCTTC; d_call: TRBD1; clone_size: NA; v_call: TRBV9; j_call: TRBJ1-2
cdr3_aa: CASSQTRQTYEQYF; cdr3_nt: TGTGCCAGCAGCCAAACTCGACAGACCTACGAGCAGTACTTC; d_call: NA; clone_size: NA; v_call: TRBV3-1; j_call: TRBJ2-7
cdr3_aa: CASSEPTGGSSPLHF; cdr3_nt: TGTGCCAGCAGTGAGCCCACAGGGGGGTCTTCACCCCTCCACTTT; d_call: TRBD1; clone_size: NA; v_call: TRBV25-1; j_call: TRBJ1-6
cdr3_aa: CSVGVGGAFGEQYF; cdr3_nt: TGCAGCGTTGGGGTCGGGGGGGCTTTTGGCGAGCAGTACTTC; d_call: TRBD2; clone_size: NA; v_call: TRBV29-1; j_call: TRBJ2-7
cdr3_aa: CAWGGRDLSKNIQYF; cdr3_nt: TGTGCCTGGGGGGGGCGGGACCTCTCCAAAAACATTCAGTACTTC; d_call: NA; clone_size: NA; v_call: TRBV30; j_call: TRBJ2-4
cdr3_aa: CASSFSLVSQETQYF; cdr3_nt: TGCGCCAGCAGCTTTAGTCTGGTATCCCAAGAGACCCAGTACTTC; d_call: NA; clone_size: NA; v_call: TRBV5-1; j_call: TRBJ2-5
cdr3_aa: CASSGEEGGGTEAFF; cdr3_nt: TGCGCCAGCAGCGGGGAAGAAGGTGGCGGCACTGAAGCTTTCTTT; d_call: NA; clone_size: once; v_call: TRBV10-2; j_call: TRBJ1-1
cdr3_aa: CASSVPGDFRQQYF; cdr3_nt: TGTGCCAGCAGCGTCCCGGGAGATTTCAGACAGCAGTACTTC; d_call: NA; clone_size: NA; v_call: TRBV11-2; j_call: TRBJ2-7
cdr3_aa: CASSQVGQGGYNEQFF; cdr3_nt: TGTGCCAGCAGCCAAGTAGGCCAGGGGGGGTACAATGAGCAGTTCTTC; d_call: NA; clone_size: NA; v_call: TRBV3-1; j_call: TRBJ2-1
cdr3_aa: CSAYDRGHTEAFF; cdr3_nt: TGCAGTGCTTACGACAGGGGGCATACTGAAGCTTTCTTT; d_call: TRBD1; clone_size: NA; v_call: TRBV20-1; j_call: TRBJ1-1
cdr3_aa: CASSELGTGWPTEAFF; cdr3_nt: TGTGCCAGCAGTGAACTCGGGACAGGGTGGCCGACTGAAGCTTTCTTT; d_call: TRBD1; clone_size: once; v_call: TRBV6-1; j_call: TRBJ1-1
cdr3_aa: CASSLEDRKAYEQYF; cdr3_nt: TGTGCCAGCAGCTTAGAGGACCGAAAGGCCTACGAGCAGTACTTC; d_call: NA; clone_size: NA; v_call: TRBV7-8; j_call: TRBJ2-7
cdr3_aa: CASSPSGSNQPQHF; cdr3_nt: TGTGCCAGCAGTCCTTCTGGGAGCAATCAGCCCCAGCATTTT; d_call: NA; clone_size: NA; v_call: TRBV3-1; j_call: TRBJ1-5
cdr3_aa: CASSENRMGQIDSNQPQHF; cdr3_nt: TGTGCCAGCAGCGAAAACCGTATGGGACAGATCGATAGCAATCAGCCCCAGCATTTT; d_call: NA; clone_size: NA; v_call: TRBV21-1; j_call: TRBJ1-5
cdr3_aa: CASSETRGGGETQYF; cdr3_nt: TGTGCCAGCAGTGAAACACGGGGTGGGGGGGAGACCCAGTACTTC; d_call: NA; clone_size: NA; v_call: TRBV25-1; j_call: TRBJ2-5
cdr3_aa: CSADRGGVNEQFF; cdr3_nt: TGCAGTGCCGATCGGGGGGGAGTAAATGAGCAGTTCTTC; d_call: TRBD2; clone_size: NA; v_call: TRBV20-1; j_call: TRBJ2-1
cdr3_aa: CASSAWGANTGELFF; cdr3_nt: TGTGCCAGCAGTGCGTGGGGGGCGAACACCGGGGAGCTGTTTTTT; d_call: NA; clone_size: NA; v_call: TRBV28; j_call: TRBJ2-2
cdr3_aa: CASSYSKDRTYEQYF; cdr3_nt: TGTGCCAGCAGTTACTCGAAGGACAGGACTTACGAGCAGTACTTC; d_call: TRBD1; clone_size: NA; v_call: TRBV6-2/TRBV6-3; j_call: TRBJ2-7
cdr3_aa: CASSPGYSGANVLTF; cdr3_nt: TGTGCCAGCAGCCCTGGTTACTCTGGGGCCAACGTCCTGACTTTC; d_call: NA; clone_size: few; v_call: TRBV5-8; j_call: TRBJ2-6
cdr3_aa: CSVEVLLGSNTEAFF; cdr3_nt: TGCAGCGTTGAAGTCCTATTGGGCTCGAACACTGAAGCTTTCTTT; d_call: NA; clone_size: once; v_call: TRBV29-1; j_call: TRBJ1-1
cdr3_aa: CATSRDSDYGYTF; cdr3_nt: TGTGCCACCAGTAGGGACTCGGACTATGGCTACACCTTC; d_call: NA; clone_size: NA; v_call: TRBV10-3; j_call: TRBJ1-2
cdr3_aa: CSVEDRARGTTEAFF; cdr3_nt: TGCAGCGTTGAAGATCGGGCTCGGGGGACCACTGAAGCTTTCTTT; d_call: NA; clone_size: NA; v_call: TRBV29-1; j_call: TRBJ1-1
cdr3_aa: CASSQGSAGDLANTGELFF; cdr3_nt: TGCGCCAGCAGCCAAGGATCAGCAGGGGACCTCGCGAACACCGGGGAGCTGTTTTTT; d_call: NA; clone_size: NA; v_call: TRBV4-3; j_call: TRBJ2-2
cdr3_aa: CASSYGGSYEQYF; cdr3_nt: TGTGCCAGCAGTTACGGAGGCTCCTACGAGCAGTACTTC; d_call: NA; clone_size: NA; v_call: TRBV6-5; j_call: TRBJ2-7